This T cell receptor beta chain is drawn from a study of blood T cell repertoires in COVID-19 (dated by TCRdb to 2018 to 2020). Regarding the study in general: Samples covering the acute and convalescent phases of COVID-19 were provided by collaborators in the United States, Italy and Spain. The dataset comprised deeply sampled blood TCRbeta repertoires from subjects exposed to, actively infected with, or recovered from COVID-19. The prospective study material was composed of cDNA or gDNA derived from T cells, B-cell-depleted T cells, or PBMCs. The repertoires were released in a freely available public database intended as a resource for research on the immune response to SARS-CoV-2. Where HLA class I and class II types were available, the types were taken from metadata supplied by the sample provider, not from assay-based typing. A de-identified subject ID, COVID-19 status, age in years and sex were almost always included in the sample metadata. Samples came from the ongoing ImmuneRACE study (first 160 participants) plus 1,254 subjects from 6 global collaborators. Summary of the overall study and its limitations: How much clinical and demographic metadata was included differed by source and by participant, and the metadata was provided uncurated.

A word on this clone: No cognate antigen has been identified for it. Base-call qualities are not available, and no considerably larger clone is one nucleotide away.

The germline V gene yields MDHEN for CDR1 and SYDVKM for CDR2. The CDR3 starts with the cysteine, ends with the phenylalanine, and has 15 residues. The sequence is cut down to CDR3 DNA, 45 bases in frame from base 1. Germline trimming amounts to 5 bases on V and 4 bases on J, with 11 as the count of junction bases outside the gene matches. The collaborating institutions used their own protocols to collect whole blood in K2EDTA tubes. Collaborator samples were shipped for TCRbeta analysis as frozen whole blood, isolated PBMCs, or DNA extracted from either sample type. The immunoSEQ Assay, a bias-controlled multiplex PCR, was used to amplify TCRbeta CDR3 regions from genomic DNA. On the authors' methods: The number of nucleated cells in each sample was estimated by amplification of reference gene primers within the assay. Sequence reads were collapsed and filtered to measure the absolute abundance of every unique TCRbeta CDR3 rearrangement. For each sample, productive Simpson clonality was calculated as the square root of Simpson's diversity index over productive rearrangements. The table comes from immuneACCESS by way of TCRdb, which keeps in-frame sequences with V and J called. Part of the clones is missing from these tables; in studies checked, under half for an unresolved V gene and the rest for unknown reasons. The D gene and trimming were derived from the DNA, and the V and J assignments and clone size from that table. For this sample the table gives some 190,000 clones, of which roughly 85% were detected only once. Clones ranked in the top ten supply roughly 3.5% of the sample.

This TCR came from a man between 60 and 75 years old with acute or convalescent COVID-19. Sequenced: peripheral blood. The V gene is TRBV28 and the J gene is TRBJ2-7; the junction holds 7 bases that match TRBD1. Here is the DNA: TGTGCCAGCAGTCGTCCGACAGGGCAGGGGTACGAGCAGTACTTC. Its protein is CASSRPTGQGYEQYF.